The rows below give T cell receptor beta chains drawn from one sample of a study of T-cell reconstitution after alpha-beta-depleted transplantation in children. TCRdb re-called the PCR reads with MiXCR, one entry per CDR3 protein. Counted here are approximately 650,000 distinct CDR3 sequences, roughly 14% occurring once; the ten biggest clones make up roughly 0.77%. Sequencing was performed on PBMCs, taken before TCRalphabeta/CD19-depleted stem cell transplant. The origin of the receptors is a girl aged 2-10 years with congenital amegakaryocytic thrombocytopenia, due to receive a stem cell transplant. Each CDR3 is given with its conserved first and last residue. D genes are given only for firm matches. Where a row states a size, it is once, few, many or the class of an expanded clone; other rows omit it.

v_gene	d_gene	abundance	j_gene	len	CDR3nt	CDR3aa
TRBV27	-	few	TRBJ2-3	15	TGTGCCAGCACCCAGGGTCTAGCGAGCACAGATACGCAGTATTTT	CASTQGLASTDTQYF
TRBV7-6	-	many	TRBJ2-5	15	TGTGCCAGCAGCTCGGGACTCCCTAGGACACAGACCCAGTACTTC	CASSSGLPRTQTQYF
TRBV11-1	TRBD2	few	TRBJ2-7	18	TGTGCCAGCATGAACCTGATGGCTAGCGGGCAATACTCCTACGAGCAGTACTTC	CASMNLMASGQYSYEQYF
TRBV20-1	TRBD2	few	TRBJ2-3	15	TGCAGTGCTACAAGCCGCCTAGCGGGAGCAGATACGCAGTATTTT	CSATSRLAGADTQYF
TRBV29-1	-	many	TRBJ2-7	15	TGCAGCGTTGAAGACCCAGGTAGCAGCTCCTACGAGCAGTACTTC	CSVEDPGSSSYEQYF
TRBV20-1	TRBD2	-	TRBJ2-7	17	TGCTGTGCTAGATCAGTTCAGGAGGGGAGGGGTTCCTACGAGCAGTACTTC	CCARSVQEGRGSYEQYF
TRBV12-3/TRBV12-4	TRBD2	many	TRBJ2-7	14	TGTGCCAGCAGCTGGCTAGCGGGGACCTACGAGCAGTACTTC	CASSWLAGTYEQYF
TRBV18	-	few	TRBJ2-7	13	TGTGCCAGCTCAATGGGGTCCAACTACGAGCAGTACTTC	CASSMGSNYEQYF
TRBV7-9	TRBD2	-	TRBJ2-1	11	TGTGCCAGCAGCCCGACTAGCAGTCGGTTCTTC	CASSPTSSRFF
TRBV6-5	-	-	TRBJ1-1	15	TGTGCCAGCAGTTCTGAGTGGGGCGCGGGCACTGAAGCTTTCTTT	CASSSEWGAGTEAFF
TRBV5-1	-	few	TRBJ1-2	16	TGCGCCAGCAGCTTGGCCGGTCAGGGCGAGGGCTATGGCTACACCTTC	CASSLAGQGEGYGYTF
TRBV20-1	-	many	TRBJ2-5	12	TGCAGTGCCAGAAGTTTCGGAGAGACCCAGTACTTC	CSARSFGETQYF
TRBV20-1	-	many	TRBJ2-1	14	TGCAGTGCTAGAGACGACCTCTCCTACAATGAGCAGTTCTTC	CSARDDLSYNEQFF
TRBV12-3/TRBV12-4	-	-	TRBJ2-7	13	TGTGCCAGCGGGAAGGGGGTTACCTACGAGCAGTACTTC	CASGKGVTYEQYF
TRBV2	TRBD2	few	TRBJ2-7	14	TGTGCCAGCAGAGCCGGGACTAGCGGGGGTGAGCAGTACTTC	CASRAGTSGGEQYF
TRBV6-5	-	many	TRBJ1-1	15	TGTGCCAGCAGTTACTTCGGGTTGCCGAACACTGAAGCTTTCTTT	CASSYFGLPNTEAFF
TRBV20-1	TRBD1	many	TRBJ1-1	15	TGCAGTGCTAGCACCCCGGGACAGGGGCACACTGAAGCTTTCTTT	CSASTPGQGHTEAFF
TRBV12-3/TRBV12-4	-	few	TRBJ2-7	13	TGTGCCAGCACCCCACCCCGCTCCTACGAGCAGTACTTC	CASTPPRSYEQYF
TRBV29-1	-	-	TRBJ2-5	12	TGCAGCGTTTCAGGGTCCAGGGAGACCCAGTACTTC	CSVSGSRETQYF
TRBV29-1	-	few	TRBJ2-7	12	TGCAGCGTGTGGACCGGGGGCTACGAGCAGTACTTC	CSVWTGGYEQYF
TRBV4-2	-	-	TRBJ2-7	13	TGTGCCAGCAGCCACCCTAGGGGGGTCGAGCAGTACTTC	CASSHPRGVEQYF
TRBV27	TRBD2	few	TRBJ2-1	15	TGTGCCAGCAGCCTTAGCGGGAGGGATTACAATGAGCAGTTCTTC	CASSLSGRDYNEQFF
TRBV20-1	-	-	TRBJ2-7	15	TGCAGTCCGCGCAACACATTGGGACCTTCAGGAGAGCAGTACTTC	CSPRNTLGPSGEQYF
TRBV7-2	-	-	TRBJ2-5	17	TGTGCCAGCAGCTTAGGGGGGTTCGGTGTGGCACAAGAGACCCAGTACTTC	CASSLGGFGVAQETQYF
TRBV20-1	-	many	TRBJ2-7	11	TGCAGTGCAGGTGGAATGGGCGAGCAGTACTTC	CSAGGMGEQYF
TRBV20-1	TRBD1	-	TRBJ2-7	13	TGCAGTGCCGAGGACAGGGTACACCACGAGCAGTACTTC	CSAEDRVHHEQYF
TRBV5-6	-	few	TRBJ2-7	13	TGTGCCAGCAGCTGGATTGGGGCGGTCGAGCAGTACTTC	CASSWIGAVEQYF
TRBV5-6	-	few	TRBJ2-1	17	TGTGCCAGCAGCTCTACCGCACAGGGATCCGCTCACAATGAGCAGTTCTTC	CASSSTAQGSAHNEQFF
TRBV20-1	-	-	TRBJ2-1	12	TGCAGTGTGAGTAGCGGATACAATGAGCAGTTCTTC	CSVSSGYNEQFF
TRBV6-5	-	many	TRBJ1-5	15	TGTGCCAGCAGTTGGGGGGCGGGGAGCAATCAGCCCCAGCATTTT	CASSWGAGSNQPQHF
TRBV20-1	-	-	TRBJ2-3	12	TGCAGTGCTAGTCCAGCGGCAGATACGCAGTATTTT	CSASPAADTQYF
TRBV12-3/TRBV12-4	-	many	TRBJ2-5	15	-	CASSFGNGRFETQYF
TRBV6-1	-	many	TRBJ2-7	16	TGTGCCAGCAGCCCCTCAGGGACACCCGACTCCTACGAGCAGTACTTC	CASSPSGTPDSYEQYF
TRBV20-1	TRBD2	many	TRBJ2-1	16	TGCAGTGCCGCGGGACTAGCGGGAGGGGCCTACAATGAGCAGTTCTTC	CSAAGLAGGAYNEQFF
TRBV7-9	-	many	TRBJ2-1	15	TGTGCCAGCAGCTCGGGGCCTTACTCCTACAATGAGCAGTTCTTC	CASSSGPYSYNEQFF
TRBV20-1	TRBD2	many	TRBJ2-7	13	TGCAGTGCTAGAAGCGGGAGAAGTGTTGAGCAGTACTTC	CSARSGRSVEQYF
TRBV15	-	many	TRBJ2-2	17	TGTGCCACCAGCAGAGAGCCCGGGTCCTTAAACACCGGGGAGCTGTTTTTT	CATSREPGSLNTGELFF
TRBV27	-	-	TRBJ2-2	16	TGTGCCAGCGGGAACCTTGGCCCCCTAACTGCGGGGGAGCTGTTTTTT	CASGNLGPLTAGELFF
TRBV18	-	many	TRBJ1-2	15	TGTGCCAGCTCACCACCGACAGAGGCACACTATGGCTACACCTTC	CASSPPTEAHYGYTF
TRBV20-1	TRBD1	many	TRBJ1-1	13	TGCAGTGCGGGACAGGGGGGCAACACTGAAGCTTTCTTT	CSAGQGGNTEAFF
TRBV10-3	-	many	TRBJ2-3	12	TGTGCCATCAGTGAGAATGGGGATACGCAGTATTTT	CAISENGDTQYF
TRBV4-1	TRBD1	many	TRBJ1-1	17	TGCGCCAGCAGCCAGACCCAGCAGACAGGGATGAACACTGAAGCTTTCTTT	CASSQTQQTGMNTEAFF
TRBV20-1	-	many	TRBJ2-3	15	TGCAGTGCTAGACCCAGGGGTAGGGTCGCAGATACGCAGTATTTT	CSARPRGRVADTQYF
TRBV12-5	TRBD1	many	TRBJ1-3	15	TGTGCTAGTGGTCCGCGGGACAGCTCTGGAAACACCATATATTTT	CASGPRDSSGNTIYF
TRBV9	-	-	TRBJ2-2	17	TGTGCCAGCAGCGTTCGAGGAGGCAACCAAGACACCGGGGAGCTGTTTTTT	CASSVRGGNQDTGELFF
TRBV20-1	-	many	TRBJ1-4	15	TGCAGTGCTACACCCTCCGGGACCTGGGGTGAAAAACTGTTTTTT	CSATPSGTWGEKLFF
TRBV29-1	-	many	TRBJ1-1	12	TGCAGCGCTACCGAGGATCGCACTGAAGCTTTCTTT	CSATEDRTEAFF
TRBV7-7	-	few	TRBJ2-3	13	TGTGCCAGCAGCCGCCAGGGAAAAGATACGCAGTATTTT	CASSRQGKDTQYF
TRBV28	TRBD2	-	TRBJ2-1	15	TGTGCCAGCAGTTTATTGGGGGGGATCGACAATGAGCAGTTCTTC	CASSLLGGIDNEQFF
TRBV6-6	-	-	TRBJ2-7	12	TGTGCCAGCAGTTACCGGGGAGACGAGCAGTACTTC	CASSYRGDEQYF
TRBV5-1	TRBD1	few	TRBJ2-7	15	TGCGCCAGCAGCTTGGCTGGGACAGGGTTCTACGAGCAGTACTTC	CASSLAGTGFYEQYF
TRBV10-3	-	many	TRBJ2-2	14	TGTGCCATCAGCGCGGACCCTCACACCGGGGAGCTGTTTTTT	CAISADPHTGELFF
TRBV7-8	-	many	TRBJ2-7	13	TGTGCCAGCAGCTTGTACGGGAACTACGAGCAGTACTTC	CASSLYGNYEQYF